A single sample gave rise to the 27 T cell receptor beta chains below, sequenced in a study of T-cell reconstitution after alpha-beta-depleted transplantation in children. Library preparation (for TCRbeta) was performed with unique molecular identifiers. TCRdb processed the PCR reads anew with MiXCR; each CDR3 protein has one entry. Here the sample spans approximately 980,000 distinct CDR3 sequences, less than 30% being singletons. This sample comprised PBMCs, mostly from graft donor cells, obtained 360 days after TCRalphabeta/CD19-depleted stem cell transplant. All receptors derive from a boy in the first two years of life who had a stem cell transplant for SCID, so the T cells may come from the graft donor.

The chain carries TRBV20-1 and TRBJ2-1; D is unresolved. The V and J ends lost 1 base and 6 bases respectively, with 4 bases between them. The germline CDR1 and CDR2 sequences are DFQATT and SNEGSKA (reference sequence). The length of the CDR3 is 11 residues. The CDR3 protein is CSARGGNEQFF. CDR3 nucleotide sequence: TGCAGTGCTAGAGGCGGCAATGAGCAGTTCTTC.

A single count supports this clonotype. In nucleotides, the CDR3 is TGTGCCAGCAGCCCTACCGGAAAGCCCGAGCAGCAGTTCTTC. Translating it yields CASSPTGKPEQQFF. V usage is TRBV28 and J usage is TRBJ2-1, with no clear D. Germline-derived CDR1 and CDR2 are MDHEN and SYDVKM. The V and J ends lost 6 bases and 11 bases respectively, with 20 bases between them. The CDR3 sequence is 14 residues long.

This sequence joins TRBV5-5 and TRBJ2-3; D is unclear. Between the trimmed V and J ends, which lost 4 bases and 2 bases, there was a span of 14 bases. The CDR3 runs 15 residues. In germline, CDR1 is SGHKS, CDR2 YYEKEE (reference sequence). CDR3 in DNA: TGTGCCAGCAGCCATTACCTCGAGTTCACAGATACGCAGTATTTT. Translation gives CASSHYLEFTDTQYF.

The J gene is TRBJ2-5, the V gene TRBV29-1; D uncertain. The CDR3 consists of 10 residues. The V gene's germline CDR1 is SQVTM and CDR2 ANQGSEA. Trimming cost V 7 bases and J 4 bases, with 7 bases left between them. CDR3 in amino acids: CSAIGETQYF. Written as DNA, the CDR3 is TGCAGCGCAATCGGAGAGACCCAGTACTTC.

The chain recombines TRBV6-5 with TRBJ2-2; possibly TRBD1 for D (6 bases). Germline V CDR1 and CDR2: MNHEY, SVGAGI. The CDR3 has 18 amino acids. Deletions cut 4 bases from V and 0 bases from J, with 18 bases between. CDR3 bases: TGTGCCAGCAGTTTCCGGACAGCGAAATTTACGAACACCGGGGAGCTGTTTTTT. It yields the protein CASSFRTAKFTNTGELFF.

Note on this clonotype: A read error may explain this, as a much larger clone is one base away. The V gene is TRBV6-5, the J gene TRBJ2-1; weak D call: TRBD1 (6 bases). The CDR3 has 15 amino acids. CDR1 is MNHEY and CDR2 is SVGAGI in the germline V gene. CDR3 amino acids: CASSYNYRVYYEQFF. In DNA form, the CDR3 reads TGTGCCAGCAGTTATAATTACAGGGTCTACTATGAGCAGTTCTTC.

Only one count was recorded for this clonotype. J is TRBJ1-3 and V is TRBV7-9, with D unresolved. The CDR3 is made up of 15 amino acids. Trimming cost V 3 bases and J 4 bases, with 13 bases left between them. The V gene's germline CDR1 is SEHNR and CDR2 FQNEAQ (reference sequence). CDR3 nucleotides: TGTGCCAGCAGCTTGGCGGGCGCAGAAGGAAACACCATATATTTT. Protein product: CASSLAGAEGNTIYF.

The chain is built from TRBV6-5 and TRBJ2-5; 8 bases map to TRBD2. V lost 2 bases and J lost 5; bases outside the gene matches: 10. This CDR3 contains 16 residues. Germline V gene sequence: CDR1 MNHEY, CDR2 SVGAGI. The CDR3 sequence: CASSYGRGASWETQYF. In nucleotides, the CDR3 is TGTGCCAGCAGTTACGGGCGGGGGGCCTCTTGGGAGACCCAGTACTTC.

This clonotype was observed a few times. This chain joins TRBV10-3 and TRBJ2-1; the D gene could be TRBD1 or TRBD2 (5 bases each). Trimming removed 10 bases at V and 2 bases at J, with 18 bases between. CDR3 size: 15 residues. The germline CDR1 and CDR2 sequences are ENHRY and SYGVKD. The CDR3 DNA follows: TGTGCCAGTGGCCGTGGGCAGGGACCCTACAATGAGCAGTTCTTC. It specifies CASGRGQGPYNEQFF.

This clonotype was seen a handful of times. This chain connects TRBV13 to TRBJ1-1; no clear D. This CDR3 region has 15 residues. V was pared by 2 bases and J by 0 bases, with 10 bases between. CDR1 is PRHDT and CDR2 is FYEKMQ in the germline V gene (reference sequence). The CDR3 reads CASSLRANLNTEAFF. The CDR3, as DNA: TGTGCCAGCAGCTTACGGGCAAATTTGAACACTGAAGCTTTCTTT.

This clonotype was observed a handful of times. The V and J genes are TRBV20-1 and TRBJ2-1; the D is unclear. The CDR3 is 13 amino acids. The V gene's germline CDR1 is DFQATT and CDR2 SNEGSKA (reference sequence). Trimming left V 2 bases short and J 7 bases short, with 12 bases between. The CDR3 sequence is CSARRSPGNEQFF. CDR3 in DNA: TGCAGTGCTAGACGCTCCCCCGGGAATGAGCAGTTCTTC.

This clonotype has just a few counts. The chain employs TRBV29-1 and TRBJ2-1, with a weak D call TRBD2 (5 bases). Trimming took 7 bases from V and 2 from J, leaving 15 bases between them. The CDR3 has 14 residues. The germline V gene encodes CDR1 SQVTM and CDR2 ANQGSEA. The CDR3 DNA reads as TGCAGCGGCGCAAGGGAGCCTCCCTACAATGAGCAGTTCTTC. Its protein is CSGAREPPYNEQFF.

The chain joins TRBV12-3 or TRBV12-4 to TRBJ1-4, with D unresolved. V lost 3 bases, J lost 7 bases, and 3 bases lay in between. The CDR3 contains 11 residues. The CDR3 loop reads CASSFSEKLFF. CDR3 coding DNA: TGTGCCAGCAGTTTTAGTGAAAAACTGTTTTTT.

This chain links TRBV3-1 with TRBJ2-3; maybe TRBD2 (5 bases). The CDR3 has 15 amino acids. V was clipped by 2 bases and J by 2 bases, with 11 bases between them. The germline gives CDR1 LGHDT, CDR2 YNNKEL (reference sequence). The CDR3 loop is CASSQSAELTDTQYF. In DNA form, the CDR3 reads TGTGCCAGCAGCCAATCAGCGGAGCTCACAGATACGCAGTATTTT.

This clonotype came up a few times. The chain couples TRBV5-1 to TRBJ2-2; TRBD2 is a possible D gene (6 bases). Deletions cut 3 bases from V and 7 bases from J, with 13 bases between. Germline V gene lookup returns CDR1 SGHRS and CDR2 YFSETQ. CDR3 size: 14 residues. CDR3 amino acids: CASSSAGTYGELFF. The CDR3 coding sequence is TGCGCCAGCAGCTCCGCCGGGACTTACGGGGAGCTGTTTTTT. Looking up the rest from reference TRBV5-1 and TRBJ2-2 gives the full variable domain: KAGVTQTPRYLIKTRGQQVTLSCSPISGHRSVSWYQQTPGQGLQFLFEYFSETQRNKGNFPGRFSGRQFSNSRSEMNVSTLELGDSALYLCASSSAGTYGELFFGEGSRLTVL.

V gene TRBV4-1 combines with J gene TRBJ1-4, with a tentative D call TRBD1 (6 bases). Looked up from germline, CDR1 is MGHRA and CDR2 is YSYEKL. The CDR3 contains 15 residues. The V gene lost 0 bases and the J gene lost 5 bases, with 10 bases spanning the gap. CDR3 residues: CASSQEGRGNEKLFF. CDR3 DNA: TGCGCCAGCAGCCAAGAGGGAAGGGGGAATGAAAAACTGTTTTTT.

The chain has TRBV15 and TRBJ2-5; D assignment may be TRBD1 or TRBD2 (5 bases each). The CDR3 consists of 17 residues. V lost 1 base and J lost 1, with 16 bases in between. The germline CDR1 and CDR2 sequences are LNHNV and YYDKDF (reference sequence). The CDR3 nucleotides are TGTGCCACCAGCAGAGGGGGGTCAGGCAATGGCCAAGAGACCCAGTACTTC. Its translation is CATSRGGSGNGQETQYF.

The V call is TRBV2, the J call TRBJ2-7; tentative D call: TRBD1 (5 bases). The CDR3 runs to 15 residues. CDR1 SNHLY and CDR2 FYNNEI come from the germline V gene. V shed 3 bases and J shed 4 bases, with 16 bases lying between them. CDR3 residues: CASSDLDTGGYEQYF. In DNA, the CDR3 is TGTGCCAGCAGTGACCTGGACACCGGTGGGTACGAGCAGTACTTC.

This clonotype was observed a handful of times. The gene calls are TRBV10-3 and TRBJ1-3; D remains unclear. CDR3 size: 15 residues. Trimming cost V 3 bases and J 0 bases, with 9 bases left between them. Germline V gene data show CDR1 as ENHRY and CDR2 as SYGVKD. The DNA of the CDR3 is TGTGCCATCAGTGAACAGTTGCTCTCTGGAAACACCATATATTTT. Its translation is CAISEQLLSGNTIYF.

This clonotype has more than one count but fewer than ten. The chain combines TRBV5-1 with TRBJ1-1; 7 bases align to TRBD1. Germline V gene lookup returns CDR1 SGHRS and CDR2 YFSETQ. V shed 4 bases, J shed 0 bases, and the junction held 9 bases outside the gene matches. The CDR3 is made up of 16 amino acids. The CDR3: CASSPTTGSMNTEAFF. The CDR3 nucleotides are TGCGCCAGCAGCCCCACGACAGGGAGCATGAACACTGAAGCTTTCTTT.

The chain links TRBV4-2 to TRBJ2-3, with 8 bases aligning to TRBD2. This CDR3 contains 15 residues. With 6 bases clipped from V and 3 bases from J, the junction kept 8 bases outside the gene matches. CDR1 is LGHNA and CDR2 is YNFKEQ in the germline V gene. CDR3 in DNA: TGTGCCAGCAGACTCGGGGGGGGGCCGACAGATACGCAGTATTTT. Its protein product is CASRLGGGPTDTQYF.

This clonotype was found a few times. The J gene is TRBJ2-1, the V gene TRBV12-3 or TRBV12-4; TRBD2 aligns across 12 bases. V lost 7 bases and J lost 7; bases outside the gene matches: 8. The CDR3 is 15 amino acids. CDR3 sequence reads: CASNPLAGGPNEQFF. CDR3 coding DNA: TGTGCCAGCAACCCCCTAGCGGGGGGGCCTAATGAGCAGTTCTTC.

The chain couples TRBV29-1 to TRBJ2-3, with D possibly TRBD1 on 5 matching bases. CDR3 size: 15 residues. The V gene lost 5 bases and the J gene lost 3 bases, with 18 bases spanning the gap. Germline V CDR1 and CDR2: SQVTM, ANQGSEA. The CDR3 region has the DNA TGCAGCGTTTCGGGTCCGACAGCCAAGACAGATACGCAGTATTTT. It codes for CSVSGPTAKTDTQYF.

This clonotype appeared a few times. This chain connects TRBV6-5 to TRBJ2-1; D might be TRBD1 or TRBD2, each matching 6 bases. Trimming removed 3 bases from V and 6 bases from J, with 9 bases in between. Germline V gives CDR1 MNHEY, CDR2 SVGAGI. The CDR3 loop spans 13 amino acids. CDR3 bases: TGTGCCAGCAGTTATAGGGGGGTCAATGAGCAGTTCTTC. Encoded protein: CASSYRGVNEQFF.

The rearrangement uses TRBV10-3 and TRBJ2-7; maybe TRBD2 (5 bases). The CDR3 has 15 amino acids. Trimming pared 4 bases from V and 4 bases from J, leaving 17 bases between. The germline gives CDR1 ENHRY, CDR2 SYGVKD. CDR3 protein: CAISVIGRGTYEQYF. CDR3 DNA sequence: TGTGCCATCAGTGTAATAGGACGGGGAACGTACGAGCAGTACTTC.

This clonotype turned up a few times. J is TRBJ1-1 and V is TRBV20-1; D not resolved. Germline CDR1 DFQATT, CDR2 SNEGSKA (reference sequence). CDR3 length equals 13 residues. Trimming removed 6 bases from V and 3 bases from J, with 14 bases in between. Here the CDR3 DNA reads TGCAGTGCAGCACCCCAGGCATACACTGAAGCTTTCTTT. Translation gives CSAAPQAYTEAFF.

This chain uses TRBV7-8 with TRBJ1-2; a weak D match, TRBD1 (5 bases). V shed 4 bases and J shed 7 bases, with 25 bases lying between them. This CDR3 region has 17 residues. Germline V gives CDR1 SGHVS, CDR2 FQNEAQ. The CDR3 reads CASSSLGGGAILRGYTF. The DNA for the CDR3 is TGTGCCAGCAGCTCCCTGGGGGGAGGGGCAATCCTTCGTGGCTACACCTTC.